The source of this T cell receptor (beta chain) is a study of T cell responses to AZD1222 COVID-19 vaccine. The protocol was immunoSEQ multiplex PCR, while the TCRdb copy is restricted to in-frame clones and leaves out a portion. This table holds some 200,000 clones, around 93% found once. Between the trimmed V and J ends, which lost 1 base and 5 bases, there was a span of 14 bases. CDR1 and CDR2 from the germline V gene are LGHDT and YNNKEL (reference sequence). The CDR3 has 16 residues. This clonotype was sampled from an adult in good health. The chain recombines TRBV3-1 (or the pseudogene TRBV3-2) with TRBJ2-2; TRBD2 might be the D (5 bases). This specimen consisted of peripheral blood, obtained on day 0 of MenACWY control vaccination. As DNA, the CDR3 is TGTGCCAGCAGCCAAGGGATAGCGCAGGTTACCGGGGAGCTGTTTTTT. Protein product: CASSQGIAQVTGELFF.